These 27 T cell receptor beta chains share one sample of origin, sequenced in a study of Tregs in tolerant kidney transplant recipients. Only in-frame clones appear in the TCRdb table, and some are missing; sequencing was by immunoSEQ multiplex PCR. The data show tens of thousands of clones, 85% to 90% seen once. Sequences were derived from CD4+ T cells from blood, sampled before the transplant. These receptors originate from a human donor who received a combined kidney and bone marrow transplant.

J is TRBJ2-1 and V is TRBV5-1; TRBD2 aligns across 14 bases. The germline CDR1 and CDR2 sequences are SGHRS and YFSETQ. The CDR3 totals 15 residues. V gave up 4 bases and J gave up 7 bases; unmatched junction bases: 4. The CDR3, as DNA: TGCGCCAGCAGCGCGGGACTAGCGGGAGTAAATGAGCAGTTCTTC. This gives the protein CASSAGLAGVNEQFF.

The chain couples TRBV19 to TRBJ1-2; the D is unclear. V was clipped by 4 bases and J by 2 bases, with 14 bases between them. The CDR3 runs to 15 residues. CDR1 LNHDA and CDR2 SQIVND come from the germline V gene (reference sequence). CDR3 nucleotide sequence: TGTGCCAGTAGTAGGGCCCTCTTAGGCAACTATGGCTACACCTTC. Translating it yields CASSRALLGNYGYTF.

The V and J genes are TRBV6-5 and TRBJ2-7; D remains ambiguous. Germline CDR1 reads MNHEY; CDR2 reads SVGAGI. The CDR3 sequence is 13 residues long. Between the trimmed V and J ends, which lost 4 bases and 5 bases, there was a span of 12 bases. CDR3 DNA sequence: TGTGCCAGCAGTTTAGGAAGACATGACGAGCAGTACTTC. Protein: CASSLGRHDEQYF.

This chain links TRBV19 with TRBJ2-3; 9 bases line up with TRBD1. The length of the CDR3 is 15 residues. In germline, CDR1 is LNHDA, CDR2 SQIVND (reference sequence). V lost 6 bases and J lost 0; bases outside the gene matches: 4. The CDR3 loop is CASRAGTGSTDTQYF. CDR3 nucleotides: TGTGCCAGTAGAGCCGGGACAGGGAGCACAGATACGCAGTATTTT.

The chain combines TRBV19 with TRBJ2-7; 7 bases line up with TRBD2. Germline V gene lookup returns CDR1 LNHDA and CDR2 SQIVND (reference sequence). The ends lost 3 bases at V and 4 bases at J; junction bases unmatched: 6. The CDR3 runs to 14 residues. This CDR3 reads CASSIQAGPYEQYF. The CDR3 DNA reads TGTGCCAGTAGTATTCAAGCGGGGCCTTACGAGCAGTACTTC.

This clone was counted once. The chain combines TRBV29-1 with TRBJ1-1; D remains ambiguous. The CDR3 extends over 13 amino acids. Per the germline V gene, CDR1 is SQVTM and CDR2 is ANQGSEA. Trimming stripped 4 bases from V and 4 bases from J, with 13 bases between. CDR3 nucleotides: TGCAGCGTTGGCACAGCCGTGACCACTGAAGCTTTCTTT. As protein: CSVGTAVTTEAFF.

This clone turned up a few times. The genes are TRBV2 and TRBJ1-5; D is ambiguous. The CDR3 has 13 residues. V shed 5 bases and J shed 5 bases, with 10 bases lying between them. Germline CDR1 reads SNHLY; CDR2 reads FYNNEI. CDR3 DNA: TGTGCCAGCAGTAAAGGGCCGTATCAGCCCCAGCATTTT. This sequence encodes CASSKGPYQPQHF.

The rearrangement uses TRBV7-9 and TRBJ2-6; TRBD2 might be the D (6 bases). V lost 5 bases, J lost 1 base, and 15 bases lay in between. CDR1 and CDR2 (germline): SEHNR, FQNEAQ (reference sequence). The CDR3 spans 17 residues. This CDR3 reads CASSALPGESGANVLTF. The CDR3, as DNA: TGTGCCAGCAGCGCCCTCCCGGGGGAGTCTGGGGCCAACGTCCTGACTTTC.

The chain carries TRBV5-4 and TRBJ2-7; possible D gene TRBD1, 5 bases. V lost 4 bases and J lost 3, with 17 bases in between. CDR1 is SGHNT, CDR2 YYREEE, per germline (reference sequence). There are 15 residues in the CDR3. CDR3 sequence: CASSRGLLMGYEQYF. The DNA of the CDR3 is TGTGCCAGCAGCAGGGGTCTTCTAATGGGCTACGAGCAGTACTTC.

The V and J genes are TRBV11-2 and TRBJ2-3; D may be TRBD2 (6 bases). The germline V gene has CDR1 SGHAT and CDR2 FQNNGV. This CDR3 region has 16 residues. V shed 1 base and J shed 5 bases, with 16 bases lying between them. CDR3 DNA sequence: TGTGCCAGCAGCTTAGGAGTCATGGGAGGCATAGATACGCAGTATTTT. Translated: CASSLGVMGGIDTQYF.

The genes are TRBV2 and TRBJ2-1; 11 bases are a match to TRBD1. The CDR3 length is 18 residues. From germline, CDR1 is SNHLY and CDR2 FYNNEI. V shed 3 bases and J 4 bases; nucleotides not matched to a gene: 11. The CDR3 spells CASSEAPGQGEYYNEQFF. Here the CDR3 DNA reads TGTGCCAGCAGTGAGGCTCCGGGACAGGGGGAATATTACAATGAGCAGTTCTTC.

In this sample, this clone turned up a few times. This chain connects TRBV5-4 to TRBJ2-7; 8 nucleotides align to TRBD2. Germline CDR1 is SGHNT and CDR2 is YYREEE (reference sequence). V lost 0 bases to trimming and J lost 5 bases; unmatched junction nucleotides: 7. The CDR3 runs 15 residues. CDR3 DNA: TGTGCCAGCAGCTTGGTAACGGGAGGGCCCGACGAGCAGTACTTC. This encodes CASSLVTGGPDEQYF. The whole variable domain, filled in from reference TRBV5-4 and TRBJ2-7, reads ETGVTQSPTHLIKTRGQQVTLRCSSQSGHNTVSWYQQALGQGPQFIFQYYREEENGRGNFPPRFSGLQFPNYSSELNVNALELDDSALYLCASSLVTGGPDEQYFGPGTRLTVT.

This rearrangement joins TRBV19 to TRBJ2-7; D perhaps matches TRBD2 (6 bases). The CDR3 is 13 amino acids. V was pared by 7 bases and J by 4 bases, with 14 bases between. CDR1 and CDR2 from the germline V gene are LNHDA and SQIVND (reference sequence). CDR3 sequence (DNA): TGTGCCAGTAACCCGGGAGTAGGTTACGAGCAGTACTTC. This translates into CASNPGVGYEQYF.

The chain combines TRBV7-2 with TRBJ1-2; 7 bases are a match to TRBD1. This CDR3 is 13 amino acids long. Per germline, CDR1 SGHTA and CDR2 FQGNSA. The ends lost 5 bases at V and 8 bases at J; junction bases unmatched: 8. CDR3 DNA sequence: TGTGCCAGCAGCCAGACAGGGTCTGCGGGCTACACCTTC. This codes for CASSQTGSAGYTF.

This chain joins TRBV30 and TRBJ1-2; D might be TRBD1 (5 bases). CDR3 length: 13 amino acids. The germline gives CDR1 GTSNPN, CDR2 SVGIG (reference sequence). Trimming left V 3 bases short and J 4 bases short, with 12 bases between. DNA for the CDR3: TGTGCCTGGAGAGCACAGGATCCCTATGGCTACACCTTC. It is translated as CAWRAQDPYGYTF.

The sample holds one count of this clone. Here the CDR3 reads CASSPGQGSYEQYF. CDR3 coding DNA: TGTGCCAGCAGCCCAGGGCAGGGCTCCTACGAGCAGTACTTC. V is TRBV11-2 and J is TRBJ2-7, with D possibly matching TRBD1 (5 bases). Trimming stripped 5 bases from V and 0 bases from J, with 11 bases between. The length of the CDR3 is 14 residues. CDR1 and CDR2 (germline): SGHAT, FQNNGV.

CDR3 region: CASSRETLPRYEQYF. For the CDR3, the DNA is TGTGCCAGCTCACGGGAGACACTACCCCGCTACGAGCAGTACTTC. V is TRBV18 and J is TRBJ2-7; D possibly corresponds to TRBD2 (5 bases). V shed 4 bases and J shed 3 bases, with 16 bases lying between them. The CDR3 is 15 residues long. From germline, CDR1 is KGHSH and CDR2 LQKENI.

The chain combines TRBV15 with TRBJ2-1; possible D gene TRBD2, 6 bases. The germline V and J ends were trimmed by 3 bases and 0 bases, with 15 bases remaining between them. The CDR3 extends over 17 amino acids. CDR1 and CDR2 from the germline V gene are LNHNV and YYDKDF (reference sequence). The CDR3 loop is CATSSPGLPSSYNEQFF. The CDR3 DNA follows: TGTGCCACCAGCAGCCCGGGACTCCCGAGCTCCTACAATGAGCAGTTCTTC.

This rearrangement joins TRBV9 to TRBJ2-2; D ambiguous. The CDR3 loop spans 15 amino acids. V gave up 2 bases and J gave up 6 bases, with 14 bases separating them. Per the germline V gene, CDR1 is SGDLS and CDR2 is YYNGEE. The CDR3 DNA follows: TGTGCCAGCAGCGTCCTCTCACTGTCCCCCGGGGAGCTGTTTTTT. Its translation is CASSVLSLSPGELFF.

This clone was counted between two and nine times. The rearrangement uses TRBV6-5 and TRBJ1-2, with D possibly matching TRBD1 (6 bases). Germline-derived CDR1 and CDR2 are MNHEY and SVGAGI. The ends were cut back, 7 bases at V and 8 bases at J, with 14 bases in the middle. The CDR3 contains 12 residues. Here the CDR3 DNA reads TGTGCCAGCACCCACGGGCAGGGGGGCTACACCTTC. It translates to CASTHGQGGYTF.

The chain links TRBV28 to TRBJ1-5, with 9 positions matching TRBD1. The V segment lost 8 bases and the J segment 7 bases; nucleotides outside the gene matches: 6. Germline CDR1 MDHEN, CDR2 SYDVKM. CDR3 length: 13 residues. The CDR3 DNA reads TGTGCCAGCGGGACAGGGTACCTCCAGCCCCAGCATTTT. Translated: CASGTGYLQPQHF. The whole variable domain, filled in from reference TRBV28 and TRBJ1-5, reads DVKVTQSSRYLVKRTGEKVFLECVQDMDHENMFWYRQDPGLGLRLIYFSYDVKMKEKGDIPEGYSVSREKKERFSLILESASTNQTSMYLCASGTGYLQPQHFGDGTRLSIL.

The chain recombines TRBV13 with TRBJ1-3; D might be TRBD1 (5 bases). Germline CDR1 is PRHDT and CDR2 is FYEKMQ (reference sequence). The V end was cut by 5 bases, the J end by 0 bases, with 11 bases between. This CDR3 comprises 15 residues. The CDR3 reads CASSRQLISGNTIYF. The DNA of the CDR3 is TGTGCCAGCAGCCGACAGCTCATCTCTGGAAACACCATATATTTT.

The V call is TRBV5-1, the J call TRBJ2-2; the D gene is possibly TRBD1 (6 bases). The V gene lost 0 bases and the J gene lost 4 bases, with 10 bases spanning the gap. Germline lookup yields CDR1 SGHRS and CDR2 YFSETQ. The CDR3 consists of 15 residues. CDR3 protein: CASSLGTGPTGELFF. DNA of the CDR3: TGCGCCAGCAGCTTGGGAACAGGGCCCACCGGGGAGCTGTTTTTT. Looking up the rest from reference TRBV5-1 and TRBJ2-2 gives the full variable domain: KAGVTQTPRYLIKTRGQQVTLSCSPISGHRSVSWYQQTPGQGLQFLFEYFSETQRNKGNFPGRFSGRQFSNSRSEMNVSTLELGDSALYLCASSLGTGPTGELFFGEGSRLTVL.

The rearrangement links TRBV27 to TRBJ2-3; 10 bases are shared with TRBD1. The CDR3 consists of 15 residues. Germline loops: CDR1 MNHEY, CDR2 SMNVEV (reference sequence). The trim removed 1 base at V and 4 bases at J, leaving 2 bases unmatched. This CDR3 is CASSLWDRGADTQYF. CDR3 bases: TGTGCCAGCAGTTTATGGGACAGGGGCGCAGATACGCAGTATTTT.

J is TRBJ2-3 and V is TRBV6-5; D gene unclear. V dropped 5 bases and J dropped 1 base, with 7 bases sitting between them. In germline, CDR1 is MNHEY, CDR2 SVGAGI. The CDR3 is 13 residues long. The CDR3 protein is CASSRSGTDTQYF. The CDR3 region has the DNA TGTGCCAGCAGTCGCAGCGGCACAGATACGCAGTATTTT.

This chain links TRBV4-2 with TRBJ2-7; D possibly corresponds to TRBD2 (6 bases). The CDR3 consists of 13 residues. V was cut by 3 bases and J by 5 bases, with 11 bases left in between. Germline CDR1 and CDR2: LGHNA and YNFKEQ. The CDR3 sequence: CASSQDYPDEQYF. In nucleotides, the CDR3 is TGTGCCAGCAGCCAGGACTACCCTGACGAGCAGTACTTC.

This chain connects TRBV9 to TRBJ2-2; a weak D match, TRBD2 (5 bases). Germline V gene data show CDR1 as SGDLS and CDR2 as YYNGEE. The CDR3 sequence is 15 residues long. V was pared by 0 bases and J by 7 bases, with 13 bases between. In nucleotides, the CDR3 is TGTGCCAGCAGCGTAGTGGGGAGAAAGGACGGGGAGCTGTTTTTT. It translates to CASSVVGRKDGELFF.